These 13 T cell receptor beta chains came from one sample sequenced in a study of T cell repertoires in cytomegalovirus infection. One entry per CDR3 protein, called by TCRdb with MiXCR from the reads. This sample yields 490,000 or so distinct CDR3 sequences, of which about 11% are seen a single time; about 10% belongs to the top ten. The specimen sequenced was PBMCs. The source of these receptors is a human donor in good health (CMV status not recorded). Some clones in this sample may be carry-over from other donors' samples.

This clonotype showed up many times. The chain joins TRBV7-9 to TRBJ2-7, with 8 bases aligning to TRBD1. The CDR3 covers 13 residues. After removal of 1 base from V and 12 bases from J, the junction contained 8 bases not matched to a gene. The germline CDR1 and CDR2 sequences are SEHNR and FQNEAQ (reference sequence). The CDR3 sequence: CASSLDRGTGTYF. CDR3 nucleotides: TGTGCCAGCAGCTTAGATAGGGGGACAGGCACGTACTTC.

This clonotype was recorded once. The junction departs from the called germline gene at one end, perhaps through a read error. The chain combines TRBV6-4 with TRBJ2-3; D may be TRBD1 (6 bases). This CDR3 is 14 amino acids long. Germline CDR1 MRHNA, CDR2 SNTAGT. The CDR3 reads CASTFRGHTDTKYF. CDR3 bases: TGTGCCAGCACGTTCAGGGGACACACAGATACGAAGTATTTT.

This chain links TRBV6-5 with TRBJ2-2; D may be TRBD1 (6 bases). Germline values: CDR1 MNHEY, CDR2 SVGAGI. V gave up 4 bases and J gave up 4 bases, with 13 bases separating them. The CDR3 is 15 amino acids. The CDR3 sequence: CASSSQGGSTGELFF. DNA for the CDR3: TGTGCCAGCAGTTCGCAAGGGGGTAGCACCGGGGAGCTGTTTTTT.

The chain employs TRBV20-1 and TRBJ1-2, with a tentative D call TRBD1 (5 bases). Looked up from germline, CDR1 is DFQATT and CDR2 is SNEGSKA (reference sequence). Trimming cost V 2 bases and J 3 bases, with 13 bases left between them. There are 14 residues in the CDR3. The DNA of the CDR3 is TGCAGTGCTAGAATAGCGGAGGGGTACTATGGCTACACCTTC. Its translation: CSARIAEGYYGYTF.

In regard to this clonotype: A much larger clone differs from this one at a single base, so this may be a read error. The gene calls are TRBV27 and TRBJ1-5, with D possibly TRBD1 on 5 matching bases. CDR1 MNHEY and CDR2 SMNVEV come from the germline V gene (reference sequence). This CDR3 has 15 amino acids. The CDR3 reads CASRPTGLGNQPRHF. Written as DNA, the CDR3 is TGTGCCAGCAGGCCAACAGGCTTGGGCAATCAGCCCCGGCATTTT.

This clonotype has ten or more counts. The rearrangement links TRBV11-2 to TRBJ2-1, with D tentatively TRBD2 (5 bases). V was shortened by 5 bases and J by 7 bases, with 21 bases between the two germline ends. The germline V gene has CDR1 SGHAT and CDR2 FQNNGV. CDR3 length: 16 amino acids. This chain's CDR3 is CASSPRDRLVGNEQFF. In DNA, the CDR3 is TGTGCCAGCAGCCCACGGGATAGGCTAGTTGGTAATGAGCAGTTCTTC.

This rearrangement joins TRBV3-1 to TRBJ2-3; 8 nucleotides align to TRBD2. V lost 4 bases, J lost 5 bases, and 8 bases stayed unmatched. The V gene's germline CDR1 is LGHDT and CDR2 YNNKEL (reference sequence). The CDR3 contains 15 residues. The CDR3 DNA reads as TGTGCCAGCAGCCCCGTGGCGGGAGGCGGAGATACGCAGTATTTT. This sequence encodes CASSPVAGGGDTQYF.

This clonotype was detected only a few times. This chain joins TRBV23-1 and TRBJ2-1, with 9 bases that match TRBD2. TRBV23-1 is noted as an ORF with a role that remains uncertain. CDR3 size: 16 residues. The V gene end was trimmed by 7 bases and the J gene end by 7 bases; junction bases not matched to a gene: 14. The CDR3 DNA follows: TGCGCCAGCAAGGAGGGACTAGCACGTCCTAAAAATGAGCAGTTCTTC. This encodes CASKEGLARPKNEQFF.

This clonotype was detected ten times or more. The V and J genes are TRBV14 and TRBJ1-2, with a possible D match to TRBD1 (5 bases). CDR3 length: 14 amino acids. Germline values: CDR1 SGHDN, CDR2 FVKESK. V dropped 4 bases and J dropped 4 bases, with 13 bases sitting between them. CDR3 in amino acids: CASSRATGLYGYTF. CDR3 DNA: TGTGCCAGCAGCCGTGCCACAGGTCTCTATGGCTACACCTTC.

This clonotype was seen many times. The chain has TRBV20-1 and TRBJ2-5, with a weak D call TRBD2 (5 bases). Trimming stripped 6 bases from V and 4 bases from J, with 18 bases between. This CDR3 contains 14 residues. Looked up from germline, CDR1 is DFQATT and CDR2 is SNEGSKA (reference sequence). CDR3 protein: CSATLREPIETQYF. CDR3 DNA: TGCAGTGCCACACTGAGGGAGCCGATAGAGACCCAGTACTTC.

Points on this clonotype: Germline and junction disagree at one end, which may indicate a read error. The chain recombines TRBV5-4 with TRBJ2-1; 11 bases are shared with TRBD2. The CDR3 is 16 residues long. Germline V lookup: CDR1 SGHNT, CDR2 YYREEE (reference sequence). CDR3 in amino acids: CASSPPGLAAYDEQFF. The CDR3 DNA sequence: TGTGCCAGCAGCCCTCCGGGACTAGCGGCCTACGATGAGCAGTTCTTC.

This clonotype was recorded at least ten times. This chain's CDR3 is CASRAELAGATTTDTQYF. CDR3 bases: TGTGCCAGCAGGGCTGAACTAGCGGGGGCCACCACCACAGATACGCAGTATTTT. The chain joins TRBV6-2 or TRBV6-3 to TRBJ2-3, with 11 bases lining up with TRBD2. The V gene's germline CDR1 is MNHEY and CDR2 SVGEGT. The V gene end was trimmed by 6 bases and the J gene end by 2 bases; junction bases not matched to a gene: 13. The CDR3 contains 18 residues.

The V call is TRBV7-3, the J call TRBJ2-3; D gene uncertain. The V gene lost 5 bases and the J gene lost 3 bases, with 12 bases spanning the gap. The CDR3 is 14 residues long. Germline loops: CDR1 SGHTA, CDR2 FQGTGA. The DNA for the CDR3 is TGTGCCAGCAGCCTAGAGTTCGTTACAGATACGCAGTATTTT. Its protein product is CASSLEFVTDTQYF. The complete variable domain, with remaining parts taken from reference TRBV7-3 and TRBJ2-3, reads GAGVSQTPSNKVTEKGKYVELRCDPISGHTALYWYRQSLGQGPEFLIYFQGTGAADDSGLPNDRFFAVRPEGSVSTLKIQRTERGDSAVYLCASSLEFVTDTQYFGPGTRLTVL.